A selection of T cell receptor beta chains follows, all from one sample in a study of blood T cell repertoires in COVID-19. Using immunoSEQ multiplex PCR, the repertoire was profiled, and TCRdb retains in-frame clones only, with some absent. The repertoire holds under 350,000 clones, approximately 90% seen once, with approximately 4.3% in the top ten. What was sequenced was peripheral blood. Every receptor here comes from a man aged 35-49 years with acute or convalescent COVID-19. Both conserved end residues are part of each CDR3.

j_call: TRBJ2-2
v_call: TRBV14
cdr3_aa: CASSQSFGVNTGELFF

j_call: TRBJ2-1
v_call: TRBV10-1
cdr3_aa: CASSEQRGAPRQFF

j_call: TRBJ1-1
v_call: TRBV5-1
cdr3_aa: CASSFGGYEAFF

j_call: TRBJ1-1
v_call: TRBV29-1
cdr3_aa: CSAAGGAGKMNTEAFF

j_call: TRBJ1-2
v_call: TRBV10-2
cdr3_aa: CASSGSNYGYTF

j_call: TRBJ2-1
v_call: TRBV12-3/TRBV12-4
cdr3_aa: CASSTGSYEQFF

j_call: TRBJ2-2
v_call: TRBV7-9
cdr3_aa: CASSFRGNTGELFF

j_call: TRBJ1-5
v_call: TRBV5-6
cdr3_aa: CASSAGGGQPQHF

j_call: TRBJ2-7
v_call: TRBV5-1
cdr3_aa: CASSLRETYEQYF

j_call: TRBJ2-3
v_call: TRBV4-1
cdr3_aa: CASSQGTGVTDTQYF

j_call: TRBJ2-1
v_call: TRBV10-1
cdr3_aa: CASSRSIYNEQFF

j_call: TRBJ2-2
v_call: TRBV7-2
cdr3_aa: CASSPGHWAGELFF

j_call: TRBJ1-2
v_call: TRBV5-1
cdr3_aa: CASSLDPGPYGYTF

j_call: TRBJ1-4
v_call: TRBV7-8
cdr3_aa: CASSPWQGRTGTNEKLFF

j_call: TRBJ2-6
v_call: TRBV3-1/TRBV3-2
cdr3_aa: CASEQGFGANVLTF

j_call: TRBJ2-5
v_call: TRBV5-4
cdr3_aa: CASSLAGNPQETQYF

j_call: TRBJ1-1
v_call: TRBV28
cdr3_aa: CASSPRGGANTEAFF

j_call: TRBJ1-1
v_call: TRBV29-1
cdr3_aa: CSVERGTHLMNTEAFF

j_call: TRBJ1-1
v_call: TRBV5-6
cdr3_aa: CASSLGRRMNDEAFF

j_call: TRBJ1-5
v_call: TRBV2
cdr3_aa: CASSGGTGHQPQHF

j_call: TRBJ2-3
v_call: TRBV5-1
cdr3_aa: CASSDDTGTSGGAGDTQYF

j_call: TRBJ1-5
v_call: TRBV2
cdr3_aa: CASREQGWGQPQHF

j_call: TRBJ2-1
v_call: TRBV20-1
cdr3_aa: CSASSTGEGEQFF

j_call: TRBJ2-2
v_call: TRBV5-1
cdr3_aa: CASRTPGLAGTGELFF

j_call: TRBJ1-1
v_call: TRBV7-9
cdr3_aa: CASSLKGDGVNTEAFF

j_call: TRBJ2-2
v_call: TRBV30
cdr3_aa: CAWRAGTGNTGELFF